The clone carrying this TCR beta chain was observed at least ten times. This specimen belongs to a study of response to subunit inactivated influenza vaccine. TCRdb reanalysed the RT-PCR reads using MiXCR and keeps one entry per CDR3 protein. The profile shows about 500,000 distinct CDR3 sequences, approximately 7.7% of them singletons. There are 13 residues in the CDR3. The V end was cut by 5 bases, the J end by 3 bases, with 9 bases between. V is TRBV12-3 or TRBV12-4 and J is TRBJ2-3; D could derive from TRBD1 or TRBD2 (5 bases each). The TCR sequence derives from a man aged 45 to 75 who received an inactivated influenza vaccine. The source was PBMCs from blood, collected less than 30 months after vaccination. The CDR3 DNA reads TGTGCCAGCAGTACTGGGGGTACAGATACGCAGTATTTT. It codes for CASSTGGTDTQYF.